These 5 T cell receptor beta chains were sequenced from one sample in a study of T cell repertoires in cytomegalovirus infection (dated by TCRdb to about 2019). The instrument given in TCRdb is Illumina HiSeq 1500. The public sequencing data were trimmed at Q25 with fastp and processed into clonotypes with MiXCR by TCRdb, which kept only in-frame beta chains. Entries are consolidated by CDR3 protein sequence, retaining the most common genes and DNA. Recorded for this sample are some 920,000 distinct CDR3 sequences; 30% to 40% of them occurred a single time. The ten largest clones represent 13% of the sample. No antigen has been identified for these receptors. Reading the label with the study, this specimen's treatment or condition is: in vitro stimulation with specific CMV peptide epitopes to enrich CMV-specific T cells. The source material was cultured CD8+ T cells from PBMCs, sampled from culture after CMV antigen stimulation. These receptors were collected from a human donor in good health (CMV status not recorded). Some clones in this sample may be carry-over from other donors' samples.

The rearrangement joins TRBV27 to TRBJ2-3; 9 bases align to TRBD1. Germline CDR1 reads MNHEY; CDR2 reads SMNVEV (reference sequence). The CDR3 contains 14 residues. Trimming at V came to 6 bases and at J to 2 bases, leaving 3 bases not matched to a gene. CDR3 sequence reads: CASRQGALTDTQYF. The DNA for the CDR3 is TGTGCCAGCAGACAGGGGGCCCTCACAGATACGCAGTATTTT.

The rearrangement joins TRBV27 to TRBJ1-2; 8 nucleotides match TRBD1. Germline V CDR1 and CDR2: MNHEY, SMNVEV (reference sequence). The CDR3 consists of 16 residues. The J segment lost 2 bases and the V segment lost 0 bases, leaving 5 bases of the junction unmatched. CDR3 protein: CASSLSRTGKNYGYTF. In DNA form, the CDR3 reads TGTGCCAGCAGTTTATCGAGGACAGGGAAAAACTATGGCTACACCTTC.

V usage is TRBV9 and J usage is TRBJ2-1; 7 nucleotides agree with TRBD2. The CDR3 is 17 residues long. Germline CDR1 reads SGDLS; CDR2 reads YYNGEE. V lost 3 bases and J lost 5; bases outside the gene matches: 14. The chain's CDR3 is CASSEPSGVEVNNEQFF. CDR3 bases: TGTGCCAGCAGCGAACCCAGCGGGGTTGAGGTGAACAATGAGCAGTTCTTC.

This clonotype was seen a single time. The CDR3 DNA follows: TGCGCCAGCAGCCAAGGATGGACAGGGCTCTTAGATACGCAGTATTTT. Its translation is CASSQGWTGLLDTQYF. This chain connects TRBV4-3 to TRBJ2-3; 8 bases are a match to TRBD1. Trimming cost V 1 base and J 5 bases; bases outside gene matches: 8. The CDR3 is 16 residues long. Looked up from germline, CDR1 is LGHNA and CDR2 is YSLEER.

This clonotype came up a few times. V usage is TRBV6-1 and J usage is TRBJ1-2, with TRBD1 identical over 7 bases. The CDR3 loop spans 15 amino acids. Trimming took 7 bases from V and 7 from J; bases not matched to a gene: 15. In germline, CDR1 is MNHNS, CDR2 SASEGT. CDR3 coding DNA: TGTGCCAGCATACCCTACAGGGGCGCGGGGCCTGGCTACACCTTC. Translated, it gives CASIPYRGAGPGYTF.